These 30 T cell receptor beta chains were all obtained from the same sample, sequenced in a study of Ad26.COV2.S vaccination and SARS-CoV-2 variants. TCRdb's table, derived via immunoSEQ multiplex PCR, lists solely in-frame clones and lacks some. The sample has just over 350,000 clones; 92% are singletons. Sequencing was performed on peripheral blood, taken after recovery from COVID-19. The receptors derive from a human donor who had recovered from COVID-19.

The rearrangement links TRBV27 to TRBJ1-1; unclear D gene. The germline CDR1 and CDR2 sequences are MNHEY and SMNVEV (reference sequence). The CDR3 has 16 amino acids. Trimming removed 5 bases from V and 5 bases from J, with 21 bases in between. In DNA form, the CDR3 reads TGTGCCAGCAGTCTTCTGCCGGCCCCACGGGCGACTGAAGCTTTCTTT. Its protein is CASSLLPAPRATEAFF.

The chain links TRBV6-5 to TRBJ1-6; maybe TRBD1 (6 bases). V lost 6 bases and J lost 6, with 12 bases in between. The CDR3 runs to 14 residues. Germline CDR1 MNHEY, CDR2 SVGAGI. The CDR3 bases are TGTGCCAGCAGCCCACAGGGTTTTAATTCACCCCTCCACTTT. Protein: CASSPQGFNSPLHF.

This clone has a single count. The rearrangement links TRBV7-3 to TRBJ2-2; D could derive from TRBD1 or TRBD2 (6 bases each). CDR1 is SGHTA and CDR2 is FQGTGA in the germline V gene. The CDR3 runs to 17 residues. V was clipped by 1 base and J by 1 base, with 13 bases between them. The CDR3 region has the DNA TGTGCCAGCAGCTTAAGGGGCGGGACATGGAACACCGGGGAGCTGTTTTTT. Translated: CASSLRGGTWNTGELFF.

The chain is built from TRBV6-6 and TRBJ1-5, with 7 bases that match TRBD1. V lost 6 bases and J lost 5; bases outside the gene matches: 13. The CDR3 is 16 amino acids. Germline V gene lookup returns CDR1 MNHNY and CDR2 SVGAGI (reference sequence). This chain's CDR3 is CASSRILQGRDQPQHF. The CDR3 DNA reads TGTGCCAGCAGCCGTATACTACAGGGGAGGGATCAGCCCCAGCATTTT.

This chain links TRBV3-1 (or the pseudogene TRBV3-2) with TRBJ1-2, with D perhaps matching TRBD1 (5 bases). CDR1 and CDR2 from the germline V gene are LGHDT and YNNKEL (reference sequence). Trimming took off 1 base at V and 4 bases at J, with 13 bases between the two ends. The CDR3 sequence is 15 residues long. The CDR3 sequence: CASSQAFGGSYGYTF. The CDR3 DNA reads as TGTGCCAGCAGCCAAGCGTTTGGGGGTAGCTATGGCTACACCTTC.

In its sample, this clone was seen a few times. Other DNA sequences in this sample translate to the same CDR3. V and J are TRBV19 and TRBJ1-5; 7 nucleotides line up with TRBD1. The V and J ends lost 6 bases and 4 bases, in that order; junction bases with no gene match: 9. The V gene's germline CDR1 is LNHDA and CDR2 SQIVND (reference sequence). CDR3 size: 15 residues. This CDR3 is CASRAPGQRNQPQHF. CDR3 nucleotides: TGTGCCAGTAGGGCCCCGGGACAGAGGAATCAGCCCCAGCATTTT.

The rearrangement uses TRBV14 and TRBJ1-2; TRBD1 might be the D (6 bases). Trimming stripped 3 bases from V and 8 bases from J, with 16 bases between. Germline-derived CDR1 and CDR2 are SGHDN and FVKESK. This CDR3 comprises 14 residues. CDR3 DNA sequence: TGTGCCAGCAGCCAGACAGGACCATTTAGAGGCTACACCTTC. This sequence encodes CASSQTGPFRGYTF.

The chain employs TRBV7-9 and TRBJ2-1; the match to TRBD1 covers 9 bases. The CDR3 consists of 13 residues. Germline lookup yields CDR1 SEHNR and CDR2 FQNEAQ (reference sequence). Trimming took 7 bases from V and 7 from J; bases not matched to a gene: 5. The CDR3 loop reads CASTRTGANEQFF. CDR3 nucleotide sequence: TGTGCCAGCACCCGGACAGGGGCGAATGAGCAGTTCTTC.

V and J are TRBV4-1 and TRBJ2-3; 10 nucleotides line up with TRBD2. Losses at the gene ends were 3 bases for V and 0 bases for J; bases not matched to a gene: 3. CDR3 size: 16 residues. From germline, CDR1 is MGHRA and CDR2 YSYEKL. DNA of the CDR3: TGCGCCAGCAGCCACTTACTAGCGGGGAGCACAGATACGCAGTATTTT. Encoded protein: CASSHLLAGSTDTQYF.

V and J are TRBV2 and TRBJ2-5; D call uncertain. V was clipped by 6 bases and J by 0 bases, with 2 bases between them. CDR3 length: 11 residues. Germline CDR1 SNHLY, CDR2 FYNNEI. The CDR3 region has the DNA TGTGCCAGCAGGTACCAAGAGACCCAGTACTTC. It yields the protein CASRYQETQYF.

The chain carries TRBV6-1 and TRBJ1-1, with a weak D call TRBD1 (5 bases). This CDR3 has 15 amino acids. CDR1 and CDR2 (germline): MNHNS, SASEGT. V was cut by 2 bases and J by 1 base, with 11 bases left in between. CDR3 residues: CASSEMATANTEAFF. The DNA for the CDR3 is TGTGCCAGCAGTGAAATGGCGACAGCGAACACTGAAGCTTTCTTT.

J is TRBJ2-2 and V is TRBV10-3; 8 bases fit TRBD2. V shed 4 bases and J 4 bases; nucleotides not matched to a gene: 5. The length of the CDR3 is 15 residues. CDR1 and CDR2 from the germline V gene are ENHRY and SYGVKD. In nucleotides, the CDR3 is TGTGCCATCAGTGTCGGGGGGGCGGGCACCGGGGAGCTGTTTTTT. It encodes CAISVGGAGTGELFF.

V usage is TRBV18 and J usage is TRBJ2-1; 8 bases fit TRBD2. Germline V gene sequence: CDR1 KGHSH, CDR2 LQKENI. Unmatched junction bases numbered 15, after V lost 5 bases and J lost 0 bases. This CDR3 region has 19 residues. CDR3 region: CASSSRVGSTSGSYNEQFF. For the CDR3, the DNA is TGTGCCAGCTCATCTCGGGTAGGGTCAACTAGCGGCTCCTACAATGAGCAGTTCTTC.

The chain uses TRBV10-3 and TRBJ2-6, with 9 bases fitting TRBD1. Trimming took 5 bases from V and 0 from J; bases not matched to a gene: 8. Looked up from germline, CDR1 is ENHRY and CDR2 is SYGVKD. The CDR3 has 18 residues. Written as DNA, the CDR3 is TGTGCCATCAGTCCGCGGGGGACAGGGACCTCTGGGGCCAACGTCCTGACTTTC. Translating gives CAISPRGTGTSGANVLTF.

The chain is built from TRBV10-2 and TRBJ1-1; D perhaps matches TRBD1 (5 bases). The CDR3 is 14 amino acids. CDR1 is WSHSY, CDR2 SAAADI, per germline. V lost 7 bases to trimming and J lost 3 bases, with 15 bases between them. This CDR3 is CASTRRGWDTEAFF. The CDR3 nucleotides read TGCGCCAGCACCAGAAGGGGTTGGGACACTGAAGCTTTCTTT.

The sample holds one count of this clone. Germline and junction disagree at one end, which may indicate a read error. The rearrangement links TRBV27 to TRBJ1-1; the D gene is possibly TRBD1 (6 bases). Germline CDR1 is MNHEY and CDR2 is SMNVEV (reference sequence). This CDR3 spans 14 amino acids. This chain's CDR3 is CASSLPGVNTEAFF. The CDR3 DNA follows: TGTGCCAGCAGTTTACCAGGGGTGAATACTGAAGCTTTCTTT.

The chain links TRBV21-1 to TRBJ1-6. TRBV21-1 is noted as a pseudogene. The CDR3 consists of 22 residues. The CDR3 protein is CASSKEGSESLGRTENNSPLHF. The DNA of the CDR3 is TGTGCCAGCAGCAAAGAAGGTTCGGAGAGCTTAGGACGCACCGAAAATAATTCACCCCTCCACTTT.

The chain carries TRBV29-1 and TRBJ2-7, with no clear D. From germline, CDR1 is SQVTM and CDR2 ANQGSEA. The CDR3 has 11 amino acids. The V and J ends lost 3 bases and 1 base respectively, with 4 bases between them. DNA for the CDR3: TGCAGCGTTGAGATGTCCTACGAGCAGTACTTC. Residues: CSVEMSYEQYF.

The chain links TRBV6-6 to TRBJ2-7; 8 nucleotides match TRBD1. Trimming removed 0 bases from V and 5 bases from J; junction bases left unmatched: 0. Per the germline V gene, CDR1 is MNHNY and CDR2 is SVGAGI (reference sequence). The CDR3 contains 13 residues. CDR3 in DNA: TGTGCCAGCAGTTACTCGACAGGGGACGAGCAGTACTTC. It is translated as CASSYSTGDEQYF.

J is TRBJ2-1 and V is TRBV5-8; TRBD2 aligns across 9 bases. V lost 4 bases to trimming and J lost 0 bases; unmatched junction nucleotides: 5. Germline V gives CDR1 SGHTS, CDR2 YDEGEE. This CDR3 comprises 16 residues. The CDR3 coding sequence is TGTGCCAGCAGCGCGGGGGGGGGAAGCTCCTACAATGAGCAGTTCTTC. Its protein is CASSAGGGSSYNEQFF.

This chain joins TRBV27 and TRBJ1-2; TRBD1 aligns across 7 bases. This CDR3 contains 18 residues. Looked up from germline, CDR1 is MNHEY and CDR2 is SMNVEV (reference sequence). Germline trimming cut 6 bases from V and 0 bases from J; bases unmatched to any gene: 16. In DNA, the CDR3 is TGTGCCAGCAGGTCATCAGGGGGAGGGGGTAAGGCTAACTATGGCTACACCTTC. This codes for CASRSSGGGGKANYGYTF.

The chain links TRBV5-1 to TRBJ2-5, with unresolved D. This CDR3 comprises 13 residues. Per the germline V gene, CDR1 is SGHRS and CDR2 is YFSETQ. V was trimmed by 3 bases and J by 8 bases, leaving 14 bases between them. CDR3 protein: CASSSRGVGTQYF. CDR3 coding DNA: TGCGCCAGCAGCTCGCGTGGAGTGGGCACCCAGTACTTC.

This chain joins TRBV5-5 and TRBJ2-7, with a possible D match to TRBD1 (5 bases). The length of the CDR3 is 15 residues. The V end lost 0 bases, the J end lost 3 bases, and 13 bases lay between the germline ends. Germline V CDR1 and CDR2: SGHKS, YYEKEE (reference sequence). The CDR3 region has the DNA TGTGCCAGCAGCTTGGAGGCCAGGGCGATCTACGAGCAGTACTTC. This sequence encodes CASSLEARAIYEQYF.

V usage is TRBV13 and J usage is TRBJ1-1, with D tentatively TRBD1 (5 bases). V lost 0 bases and J lost 8, with 13 bases in between. The CDR3 length is 14 residues. Germline CDR1 is PRHDT and CDR2 is FYEKMQ (reference sequence). CDR3: CASSLGRAGREAFF. The CDR3 bases are TGTGCCAGCAGCTTAGGGCGGGCAGGGAGAGAAGCTTTCTTT.

The V call is TRBV7-9, the J call TRBJ2-4; 10 nucleotides agree with TRBD2. CDR3 size: 17 residues. In germline, CDR1 is SEHNR, CDR2 FQNEAQ (reference sequence). V gave up 5 bases and J gave up 3 bases; unmatched junction bases: 10. CDR3 nucleotides: TGTGCCAGCAGCCCCGGGACTAGCGAAATTTTCAAAAACATTCAGTACTTC. This encodes CASSPGTSEIFKNIQYF.

This clone was counted a single time. The rearrangement joins TRBV5-6 to TRBJ2-7; D remains unclear. The germline CDR1 and CDR2 sequences are SGHDT and YYEEEE. With 0 bases removed from V and 7 bases from J, the gap between germline ends came to 8 bases. This CDR3 is built from 12 residues. CDR3 protein: CASSLAVGEQYF. CDR3 DNA sequence: TGTGCCAGCAGCTTGGCGGTGGGGGAGCAGTACTTC.

This clone was seen a handful of times. The gene calls are TRBV10-3 and TRBJ1-2; 8 bases are shared with TRBD1. Germline CDR1 is ENHRY and CDR2 is SYGVKD. J gave up 4 bases and V 3 bases, and 7 bases lay outside the gene matches. The CDR3 extends over 15 amino acids. This CDR3 reads CAISDVTGEFYGYTF. The CDR3 nucleotides read TGTGCCATCAGTGATGTGACAGGGGAATTCTATGGCTACACCTTC.

In nucleotides, the CDR3 is TGTGCCAGCAGCAAAGAGGGACAGGGGGTTTCGTTTCTCAATGAGCAGTTCTTC. Its protein is CASSKEGQGVSFLNEQFF. This chain links TRBV21-1 with TRBJ2-1; the table's D call, TRBD1, was not checked against the DNA. TRBV21-1 is labeled a pseudogene. The CDR3 runs 18 residues.

The chain has TRBV9 and TRBJ2-7, with D perhaps matching TRBD1 (5 bases). Germline V gives CDR1 SGDLS, CDR2 YYNGEE. The V end lost 4 bases, the J end lost 5 bases, and 28 bases lay between the germline ends. This CDR3 has 18 amino acids. The CDR3 sequence: CASSYNLGADTPLDEQYF. The CDR3 region has the DNA TGTGCCAGCAGCTATAATTTAGGGGCCGACACCCCGTTAGACGAGCAGTACTTC.

The chain uses TRBV27 and TRBJ1-1, with D possibly being TRBD1 (6 bases). In germline, CDR1 is MNHEY, CDR2 SMNVEV (reference sequence). Trimming took 5 bases from V and 4 from J, leaving 14 bases between them. The CDR3 has 14 residues. CDR3 amino acids: CASSVRGAGTEAFF. For the CDR3, the DNA is TGTGCCAGCAGTGTCAGGGGTGCCGGCACTGAAGCTTTCTTT.